These T cell receptor beta chains were read from a single sample in a study of blood T cell repertoires in COVID-19. Using immunoSEQ multiplex PCR, the repertoire was profiled, and TCRdb retains in-frame clones only, with some absent. In the table there are a few hundred thousand clones, approximately 87% of which are singletons. Material for sequencing was PBMCs or T cells enriched from blood (not recorded which). Source of these receptors: a man aged 35 to 55 in a cohort exposed to, infected with or recovered from COVID-19 (not recorded which). The CDR3 runs from the conserved cysteine through the conserved F or W. A D gene is named only where the DNA matches it firmly. A clone size is listed for some rows: how often the clone was seen (once, few, many), or a class if it is expanded.

d_gene,v_gene,abundance,j_gene,CDR3nt,CDR3aa
NA,TRBV19,NA,TRBJ2-3,TGTGCCAGTAGTCTGGGACTGAGCACAGATACGCAGTATTTT,CASSLGLSTDTQYF
NA,TRBV5-1,NA,TRBJ2-1,TGCGCCAGCAGCTTCTCCCGGGGACAAACTAATGAGCAGTTCTTC,CASSFSRGQTNEQFF
NA,TRBV7-3,NA,TRBJ1-2,TGTGCCAGCAGCTTAACAAGCGGGCAGGGAGCTAACTATGGCTACACCTTC,CASSLTSGQGANYGYTF
NA,TRBV5-1,NA,TRBJ2-1,TGCGCCAGCAGCAGGGGTGGGGATGAGCAGTTCTTC,CASSRGGDEQFF
NA,TRBV7-9,NA,TRBJ2-5,TGTGCCAGCAGCTTAGCCCAGGGCTTGAGAGAGACCCAGTACTTC,CASSLAQGLRETQYF
NA,TRBV5-1,NA,TRBJ2-5,TGCGCCAGCAGCCCACAGGGTAGGCAGACCCAGTACTTC,CASSPQGRQTQYF
TRBD2,TRBV7-8,NA,TRBJ2-1,TGTGCCAGCAGCTCAGTACTAGCGGGGTCCTACATGAGCTCCTACAATGAGCAGTTCTTC,CASSSVLAGSYMSSYNEQFF
NA,TRBV5-8,NA,TRBJ1-1,TGTGCCAGCAGCTACAAATATGATTCGACAGGATTGAACACTGAAGCTTTCTTT,CASSYKYDSTGLNTEAFF
NA,TRBV11-2,NA,TRBJ2-2,TGTGCCAGCAGCTTACTTAGCGGCACCGGGGAGCTGTTTTTT,CASSLLSGTGELFF
TRBD2,TRBV9,NA,TRBJ2-1,TGTGCCAGCAGCGTAGGAGCGGGAGTGATTCAGAATGAGCAGTTCTTC,CASSVGAGVIQNEQFF
TRBD2,TRBV18,NA,TRBJ2-7,TGTGCCAGCTCACCGGAGATGGTAGCGGGGCCCTATGTCTACGAGCAGTACTTC,CASSPEMVAGPYVYEQYF
TRBD1,TRBV2,few,TRBJ1-1,TGTGCCAGCCGGGACAGCCTGAACACTGAAGCTTTCTTT,CASRDSLNTEAFF